This T cell receptor (beta chain) was identified in a study of CD8+ T cells in alopecia areata. Findings and limits, study-wide: Clonality exceeded that of normal scalp in lesional scalp, most notably in alopecia totalis/universalis. Tissue-resident alphabeta T cells belonging to normal skin likewise get sequenced within scalp specimens. Researchers reported that TCR sharing among patients proved less clear than in mice, possibly HLA-linked.

Extraction of RNA preceded its reverse transcription into cDNA, which served as the sequencing template. Profiling relied on immunoSEQ multiplex PCR, and the TCRdb table lists in-frame clones only, not all of them. The table records 200,000 or so clones, 56% of them present only once. The CDR3 length is 12 residues. V lost 5 bases to trimming and J lost 9 bases; unmatched junction nucleotides: 5. CDR1 is SGHRS, CDR2 YFSETQ, per germline. With respect to this clone: The antigen remains unidentified.

The sequencing input was CD8+ T cells sorted from blood. The source is a human donor in good health. The chain has TRBV5-1 and TRBJ2-1, with TRBD2 matching 7 bases. The CDR3 spells CASRPSGPEQFF. The CDR3 coding sequence is TGCGCCAGCAGGCCTAGCGGTCCTGAGCAGTTCTTC.